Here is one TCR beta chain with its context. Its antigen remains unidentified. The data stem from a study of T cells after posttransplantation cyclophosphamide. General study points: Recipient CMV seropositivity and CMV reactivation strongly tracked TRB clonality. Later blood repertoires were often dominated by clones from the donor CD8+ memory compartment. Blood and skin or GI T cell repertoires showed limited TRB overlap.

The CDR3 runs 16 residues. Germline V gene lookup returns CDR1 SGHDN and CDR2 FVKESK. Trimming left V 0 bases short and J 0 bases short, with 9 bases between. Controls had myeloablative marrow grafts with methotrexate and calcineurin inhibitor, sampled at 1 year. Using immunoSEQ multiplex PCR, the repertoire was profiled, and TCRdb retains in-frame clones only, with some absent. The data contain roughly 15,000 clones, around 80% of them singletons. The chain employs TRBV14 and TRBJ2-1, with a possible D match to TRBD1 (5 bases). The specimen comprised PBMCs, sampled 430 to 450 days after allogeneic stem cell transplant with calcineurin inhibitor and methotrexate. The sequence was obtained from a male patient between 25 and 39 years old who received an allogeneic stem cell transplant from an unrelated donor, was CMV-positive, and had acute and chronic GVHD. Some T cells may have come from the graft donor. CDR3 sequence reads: CASSQDRQSSYNEQFF. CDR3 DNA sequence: TGTGCCAGCAGCCAAGACCGACAGAGCTCCTACAATGAGCAGTTCTTC.